This TCR beta chain was obtained from a study of T cell responses to AZD1222 COVID-19 vaccine. The protocol was immunoSEQ multiplex PCR, while the TCRdb copy is restricted to in-frame clones and leaves out a portion. The sample has more than 95,000 clones; roughly 92% are singletons. The clonotype comes from an adult who received the AZD1222 COVID-19 vaccine. Specimen: peripheral blood, collected 28 days after the second AZD1222 dose.

This CDR3 reads CASCLGRNLSYEQYF. The DNA for the CDR3 is TGTGCCAGCTGCTTAGGGCGGAACCTCTCCTACGAGCAGTACTTC. The chain has TRBV28 and TRBJ2-7; D call uncertain. From germline, CDR1 is MDHEN and CDR2 SYDVKM. The CDR3 length is 15 residues. V gave up 8 bases and J gave up 0 bases, with 17 bases separating them.